Included here is one T cell receptor beta chain sequence, with context. As yet, its antigen is unknown. These data belong to a study of a mutant IDH1 vaccine in newly diagnosed glioma. Across the whole study: Of the patients given treatment, 62.5% were male and about 40% were female, and a mean age of about 40 years was recorded. General study findings and limits: Any relationship between pseudoprogression and changes in top peripheral T cell clonotypes seemed absent.

The time point here: week 11, during vaccination. Each dose delivered 300 ug of mutant IDH1 20-mer peptide subcutaneously with imiquimod. Diagnosis in the donors showed new WHO grade 3 or 4 astrocytomas that were IDH1-mutant and ATRX-lost. Sequenced by immunoSEQ multiplex PCR; TCRdb stores in-frame clones only, minus some. The sample lists about 61,000 clones, 75% to 90% occurring once. The sample in question was PBMCs, obtained from a glioma patient whose treatment included an IDH1 peptide vaccine. The TCR originated in a man in his fifties or sixties with glioma.

CDR3 region: CASSGQVDSPNEQFF. CDR3 nucleotides: TGTGCCAGCAGTGGTCAGGTGGATTCACCTAATGAGCAGTTCTTC. J is TRBJ2-1 and V is TRBV2; D is unresolved. Per the germline V gene, CDR1 is SNHLY and CDR2 is FYNNEI. V was cut by 4 bases and J by 7 bases, with 17 bases left in between. The CDR3 extends over 15 amino acids.